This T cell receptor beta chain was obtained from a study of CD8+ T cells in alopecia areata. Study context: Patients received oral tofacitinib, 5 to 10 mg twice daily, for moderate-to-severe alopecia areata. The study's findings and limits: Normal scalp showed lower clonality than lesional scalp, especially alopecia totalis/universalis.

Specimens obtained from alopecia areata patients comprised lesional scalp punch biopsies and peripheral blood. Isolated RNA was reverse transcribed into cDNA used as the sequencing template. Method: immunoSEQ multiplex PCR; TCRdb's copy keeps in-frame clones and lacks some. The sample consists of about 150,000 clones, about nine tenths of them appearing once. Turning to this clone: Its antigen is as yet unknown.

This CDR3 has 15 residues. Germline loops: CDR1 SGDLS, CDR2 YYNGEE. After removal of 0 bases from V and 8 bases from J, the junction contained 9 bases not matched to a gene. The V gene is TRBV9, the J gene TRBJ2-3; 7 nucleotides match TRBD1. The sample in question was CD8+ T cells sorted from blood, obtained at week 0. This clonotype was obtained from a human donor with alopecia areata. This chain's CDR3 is CASSVDRGPTGTQYF. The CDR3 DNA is TGTGCCAGCAGCGTAGACAGGGGTCCAACGGGTACGCAGTATTTT.